This entry features one T cell receptor beta chain sequence. In this sample, this clonotype turned up a few times. What this receptor recognizes is not known. One base away there is no much larger clone; base qualities are not given. Ficoll-Paque density gradient centrifugation was the method used to isolate PBMCs. V sheds 0 bases and J sheds 6 bases, leaving 13 bases between their ends. From the cysteine through the phenylalanine, the CDR3 covers 14 amino acids. The sequence is cut down to CDR3 DNA, 42 bases in frame from base 1. CDR1 and CDR2 were assigned from the germline V gene (reference sequence) as GTSNPN and SVGIG. This sample is drawn from a study of T-cell memory formation after mild COVID-19 (dated by TCRdb to the early 2020s). For context, the study as a whole: TCR sequence clusters from the two donors were largely donor specific. The cohort comprised two young, previously healthy adult volunteers, one female and one male. In two donors, T-cell clones that expanded and contracted after mild COVID-19 were followed by sequencing TCRalpha and TCRbeta repertoires longitudinally. Broader findings and caveats from the paper: Some responding clones were found in pre-infection memory, which suggests that pre-existing cross-reactive memory T cells took part in the SARS-CoV-2 response. Whether the second-wave clones peaking on day 37 were SARS-CoV-2 specific was not confirmed. Contracting CD4+ clones turned up mainly in the CM and EM memory subsets, whereas EMRA was where CD8+ clones were enriched. Balanced CD4/CD8 phenotypes were observed for clones contracting from day 15 to 85, whereas a bias towards CD4+ was observed for a second wave of clones expanding from day 15 to 37. Only a couple of mild cases were covered in the study, and larger cohorts including severe cases with pre-infection samples were considered necessary.

TCRdb records Illumina NovaSeq 6000 as the sequencer. TCRalpha and TCRbeta cDNA libraries were constructed by 5'RACE with constant-segment primers, with sample barcodes and unique molecular identifiers being introduced. RNA was extracted from every sample with Trizol reagent. Library amplification was performed in two PCR steps, and a second sample barcode and Illumina TruSeq adapters were introduced in the second step. The libraries were sequenced on an Illumina NovaSeq using 2 x 150 bp paired-end reads. Under the source paper's analysis protocol: With migec v1.2.7, reads were demultiplexed and then collapsed into UMI-guided consensus sequences. Using mixcr v2.1.11, the UMI consensuses were aligned to TRA and TRB V and J templates and assembled into clonotypes. Clonotypes were classified as expanded or contracted when called significant by both edgeR and NoisET, with noise models trained on biological replicates. For edgeR calls, the thresholds were a false discovery rate-adjusted p below 0.01 and a log2 fold-change of 1. As an exploratory analysis of dynamics, max-normalized trajectories of the 1000 most abundant clonotypes were examined by PCA with hierarchical clustering. Separately sequenced CD4+ and CD8+ repertoires were used to assign a CD4 or CD8 phenotype to each responding clone. TCRdb reprocessing: public reads trimmed at Q25 with fastp, clones called with MiXCR, in-frame beta chains kept. Every distinct CDR3 protein forms one entry, paired with its most common genes and DNA. These V and J calls are TCRdb output, not the study's own analysis. Across this sample there are fewer than 650,000 distinct CDR3 sequences, with around 16% seen only once. The leading ten clones occupy about 7.4% of the sample.

This clonotype originated in an adult woman who had mild COVID-19 (a few samples of this study predate the infection). The sample titles of this study are shuffled in the database, so cell type and time point are left out; the donor was told from shared clones. The chain joins TRBV30 to TRBJ2-3; a tentative D call is TRBD2 (7 bases match). Sequencing input: PBMCs or a T cell subset sorted from them (not recorded which). The CDR3 reads as follows: CAWSVRGGSDTQYF. The nucleotide sequence is given as TGTGCCTGGAGTGTGAGGGGGGGCAGTGATACGCAGTATTTT.